The sequence of this TCR beta chain was determined in a study of a mutant IDH1 vaccine in newly diagnosed glioma. Looking at the study overall: Treated patients, averaging 40.4 years, were about 60% male and about 40% female.

This CDR3 spans 18 amino acids. The V end was cut by 5 bases, the J end by 2 bases, with 25 bases between. CDR1 and CDR2 from the germline V gene are SNHLY and FYNNEI. Profiled with immunoSEQ multiplex PCR; TCRdb holds only in-frame clones, not every one. The sample has around 82,000 clones; more than 65% are singletons. Time point in this sample: baseline, week 1 (first vaccination visit). Treatment indicated: pre-vaccination baseline after standard-of-care therapy. General study results and limits: Changes in top peripheral clonotypes did not appear linked to pseudoprogression. Researchers report vaccine-induced immune responses in about 93% of patients.

Comments on this clone: Its cognate antigen is unknown.

This sequence was found in a man in his forties with glioma. Some clones in this sample may be carry-over from other donors' samples. The genes are TRBV2 and TRBJ2-7; possible D gene TRBD1, 7 bases. The sequencing used PBMCs, collected from a glioma patient treated with radiotherapy, temozolomide or both. CDR3 nucleotides: TGTGCCAGCAGTAGAGGGGTCCCCGGGCAGGGGGGAACCTACGAGCAGTACTTC. Protein: CASSRGVPGQGGTYEQYF. The variable domain in full, with the rest retrieved from reference TRBV2 and TRBJ2-7, is EPEVTQTPSHQVTQMGQEVILRCVPISNHLYFYWYRQILGQKVEFLVSFYNNEISEKSEIFDDQFSVERPDGSNFTLKIRSTKLEDSAMYFCASSRGVPGQGGTYEQYFGPGTRLTVT.